The clone carrying this T cell receptor beta chain turned up a few times. This sample stems from a study of shared T cell receptors in the human thymus. Here immunoSEQ multiplex PCR was the method, and the copy in TCRdb shows in-frame clones only, minus some. The sample gives roughly 660,000 clones, approximately 90% of which show up once; about 0.01% is in the top ten. This CDR3 has 12 residues. Germline V gene lookup returns CDR1 SGHDT and CDR2 YYEEEE. V was pared by 4 bases and J by 3 bases, with 5 bases between. These data also featured in a second study, about human thymus T cells. That paper states: Those donating were healthy Finnish infants in corrective surgery for congenital heart defects.

The material sequenced was thymocytes. The chain combines TRBV5-6 with TRBJ1-3; D unclear. The receptor comes from a boy under two years old with a congenital heart defect. The CDR3 sequence: CASSLLGNTIYF. As DNA, the CDR3 is TGTGCCAGCAGCCTTCTTGGAAACACCATATATTTT.